This T cell receptor beta chain was identified in a study of shared T cell receptors in the human thymus. This clone was found a few times. With 3 bases clipped from V and 6 bases from J, the junction kept 4 bases outside the gene matches. The CDR3 is made up of 14 amino acids. From germline, CDR1 is GTSNPN and CDR2 SVGIG (reference sequence). Sequencing used immunoSEQ multiplex PCR; TCRdb keeps in-frame clones, though not all of them. This table holds almost 550,000 clones, more than 75% found once. The sample also formed part of further work on human thymus T cells. As reported in that work: All donors were healthy Finnish infants who were undergoing corrective surgery to treat congenital heart defects. The source of the thymus tissue was resections taken during corrective heart surgery. Within thymic and blood repertoires, V and J gene usage appeared to be biased. What related research reported was that thymic repertoires overlapped highly among unrelated individuals.

Sequencing used thymocytes. This clonotype was obtained from a boy in the first two years of life with a congenital heart defect. The chain recombines TRBV30 with TRBJ2-7, with TRBD2 identical over 14 bases. The CDR3 sequence is CAWSHGTSGSEQYF. For the CDR3, the DNA is TGTGCCTGGAGCCATGGGACTAGCGGGAGCGAGCAGTACTTC. The full variable domain, completed using reference TRBV30 and TRBJ2-7, is SQTIHQWPATLVQPVGSPLSLECTVEGTSNPNLYWYRQAAGRGLQLLFYSVGIGQISSEVPQNLSASRPQDRQFILSSKKLLLSDSGFYLCAWSHGTSGSEQYFGPGTRLTVT.